Listed below are T cell receptor beta chains from one sample, sequenced in a study of control samples from healthy donors and cancer patients. TCRdb's table, derived via immunoSEQ multiplex PCR, lists solely in-frame clones and lacks some. The sample carries 110,000 to 150,000 clones, approximately 90% recorded once. Sequencing was carried out using blood. These receptors were taken from a woman in her 30s in good health. The CDR3 runs from the conserved cysteine through the conserved F or W. Each record gives: clone size, J gene, D gene, V gene, CDR3 DNA, CDR3 protein. The D gene is left open where the match is weak. Clone size is not always given. Where it is, it says once, few, many or a class for expanded clones.

clone size: NA
J gene: TRBJ1-5
D gene: TRBD1
V gene: TRBV2
CDR3 DNA: TGTGCCAGCACCTCTTCCAGGGGGGGCAATCAGCCCCAGCATTTT
CDR3 protein: CASTSSRGGNQPQHF

clone size: NA
J gene: TRBJ2-3
D gene: NA
V gene: TRBV18
CDR3 DNA: TGTGCCAGCTCACCTAGTACAGATACGCAGTATTTT
CDR3 protein: CASSPSTDTQYF

clone size: NA
J gene: TRBJ2-7
D gene: NA
V gene: TRBV1
CDR3 DNA: TGCACCAGCAGCCAAGATCTTCGATGCCTCTCCTACGAGCAGTACTTC
CDR3 protein: CTSSQDLRCLSYEQYF

clone size: few
J gene: TRBJ1-1
D gene: TRBD1
V gene: TRBV4-1
CDR3 DNA: TGCGCCAGCAGCCGCAGGGGGTTGACTGAAGCTTTCTTT
CDR3 protein: CASSRRGLTEAFF

clone size: NA
J gene: TRBJ2-1
D gene: NA
V gene: TRBV7-3
CDR3 DNA: TGTGCCAGCAGCTTAAGCGTCGGGAGCTCCTACAATGAGCAGTTCTTC
CDR3 protein: CASSLSVGSSYNEQFF

clone size: NA
J gene: TRBJ2-1
D gene: NA
V gene: TRBV1
CDR3 DNA: TGCACCAGCAGCCAAGATCTTGGACTAGCGCCAAGCGAGCAGTTCTTC
CDR3 protein: CTSSQDLGLAPSEQFF

clone size: NA
J gene: TRBJ1-2
D gene: NA
V gene: TRBV2
CDR3 DNA: TGTGCCAGCAGTGAATCAGCGGTGGGGGCTAACTATGGCTACACCTTC
CDR3 protein: CASSESAVGANYGYTF

clone size: NA
J gene: TRBJ1-1
D gene: NA
V gene: TRBV6-5
CDR3 DNA: TGTGCCAGCAGTTACTCCACCAGGGAGGAAGCTTTCTTT
CDR3 protein: CASSYSTREEAFF

clone size: NA
J gene: TRBJ1-5
D gene: NA
V gene: TRBV3-1/TRBV3-2
CDR3 DNA: TGTGCCAGCAGCTACAGCCGTAGGAGCAATCAGCCCCAGCATTTT
CDR3 protein: CASSYSRRSNQPQHF

clone size: few
J gene: TRBJ1-1
D gene: NA
V gene: TRBV2
CDR3 DNA: TGTGCCAGCAGTGAAGCGTACCCTGAAGCTTTCTTT
CDR3 protein: CASSEAYPEAFF

clone size: once
J gene: TRBJ2-7
D gene: TRBD1
V gene: TRBV28
CDR3 DNA: TGTGCCAGCACCAGGGGGCCTCCCTCCTACGAGCAGTACTTC
CDR3 protein: CASTRGPPSYEQYF

clone size: NA
J gene: TRBJ1-1
D gene: NA
V gene: TRBV18
CDR3 DNA: TGTGCCAGCTCACCGGGACCCGGGGGAACTGAAGCTTTCTTT
CDR3 protein: CASSPGPGGTEAFF

clone size: NA
J gene: TRBJ1-1
D gene: NA
V gene: TRBV7-7
CDR3 DNA: TGTGCTAGCAGCTTTTCCGAGAACACTGAAGCTTTCTTT
CDR3 protein: CASSFSENTEAFF

clone size: NA
J gene: TRBJ2-7
D gene: TRBD2
V gene: TRBV7-2
CDR3 DNA: TGTGCCAGCAGCATTAGCGGGCAGGGCTCCTACGAGCAGTACTTC
CDR3 protein: CASSISGQGSYEQYF

clone size: NA
J gene: TRBJ2-1
D gene: NA
V gene: TRBV4-2
CDR3 DNA: TGTGCCAGCAGCCAGGGAAAAGACAATGAGCAGTTCTTC
CDR3 protein: CASSQGKDNEQFF

clone size: NA
J gene: TRBJ2-5
D gene: NA
V gene: TRBV11-2
CDR3 DNA: TGTGCCAGCAGCTTATCGCAGGCCTCGGGGGAGACCCAGTACTTC
CDR3 protein: CASSLSQASGETQYF

clone size: NA
J gene: TRBJ1-2
D gene: TRBD1
V gene: TRBV5-4
CDR3 DNA: TGTGCCAGCAGCCGGGGGACAGGAGGTTCCTATGGCTACACCTTC
CDR3 protein: CASSRGTGGSYGYTF

clone size: NA
J gene: TRBJ2-1
D gene: NA
V gene: TRBV7-2
CDR3 DNA: TGTGCCAGCAGCACTAGAGCGAACCCTAACGATGAGCAGTTCTTC
CDR3 protein: CASSTRANPNDEQFF

clone size: NA
J gene: TRBJ1-5
D gene: NA
V gene: TRBV13
CDR3 DNA: TGTGCCAGCAGCTTAGGCATTGTGGAAAGCCATCAGCCCCAGCATTTT
CDR3 protein: CASSLGIVESHQPQHF

clone size: NA
J gene: TRBJ2-3
D gene: TRBD1
V gene: TRBV27
CDR3 DNA: TGTGCCAGCAGTCCCGGGACAGGGGGGCCAGATACGCAGTATTTT
CDR3 protein: CASSPGTGGPDTQYF

clone size: NA
J gene: TRBJ2-7
D gene: NA
V gene: TRBV30
CDR3 DNA: TGTGCCTGCGCCAGGGAGCCAATACAGTACTTC
CDR3 protein: CACAREPIQYF

clone size: NA
J gene: TRBJ2-3
D gene: TRBD2
V gene: TRBV6-5
CDR3 DNA: TGTGCCAGCAGTTCCGGCGGGACTAGCGCGAGAACGCAGTATTTT
CDR3 protein: CASSSGGTSARTQYF

clone size: NA
J gene: TRBJ1-5
D gene: NA
V gene: TRBV30
CDR3 DNA: TGTGCCTGGAGCGGGGACACCCCGGGCAGTCAGCCCCAGCATTTT
CDR3 protein: CAWSGDTPGSQPQHF

clone size: NA
J gene: TRBJ2-6
D gene: NA
V gene: TRBV6-5
CDR3 DNA: TGTGCCAGCAAAAACAGGGTTGGGGCCAACGTCCTGACTTTC
CDR3 protein: CASKNRVGANVLTF

clone size: NA
J gene: TRBJ2-1
D gene: NA
V gene: TRBV28
CDR3 DNA: TGTGCCAGCACCCCGGGAGCCTTCCGGTGGAACAATGAGCAGTTCTTC
CDR3 protein: CASTPGAFRWNNEQFF

clone size: NA
J gene: TRBJ2-7
D gene: NA
V gene: TRBV11-2
CDR3 DNA: TGTGCCAGCAGCCGCAGCGCCGGCTCCTACGAGCAGTACTTC
CDR3 protein: CASSRSAGSYEQYF

clone size: once
J gene: TRBJ2-5
D gene: NA
V gene: TRBV11-3
CDR3 DNA: TGTGCCAGCAGCAAGGGACCGGCGGGAGAGACCCAGTACTTC
CDR3 protein: CASSKGPAGETQYF

clone size: NA
J gene: TRBJ1-4
D gene: NA
V gene: TRBV4-1
CDR3 DNA: TGCGCCAGCAGCCAAGCTATCTCCGGGGCCGGGATCGAAAAACTGTTTTTT
CDR3 protein: CASSQAISGAGIEKLFF

clone size: once
J gene: TRBJ2-1
D gene: TRBD1
V gene: TRBV6-6
CDR3 DNA: TGTGCCAGCAGTCCCCGAATCGGGACAGGGACCTACAATGAGCAGTTCTTC
CDR3 protein: CASSPRIGTGTYNEQFF

clone size: once
J gene: TRBJ2-4
D gene: TRBD1
V gene: TRBV19
CDR3 DNA: TGTGCCAGTAGTCCGCAGGGGGTTGCGAACATTCAGTACTTC
CDR3 protein: CASSPQGVANIQYF

clone size: NA
J gene: TRBJ2-1
D gene: NA
V gene: TRBV7-9
CDR3 DNA: TGTGCCAGCAGCTTGGGCTCCTACAATGAGCAGTTCTTC
CDR3 protein: CASSLGSYNEQFF

clone size: once
J gene: TRBJ2-4
D gene: NA
V gene: TRBV28
CDR3 DNA: TGTGCCAGCAGTTTTGGGCAGGTGAAAGACATTCAGTACTTC
CDR3 protein: CASSFGQVKDIQYF

clone size: NA
J gene: TRBJ2-1
D gene: NA
V gene: TRBV27
CDR3 DNA: TGTGCCGGCCTCCTAACCGGGGCCATCCTAAAAGAGCAGTTCTTC
CDR3 protein: CAGLLTGAILKEQFF

clone size: NA
J gene: TRBJ1-1
D gene: NA
V gene: TRBV5-1
CDR3 DNA: TGCGCCAGCAGTCAGGACTCGTTTGTGAACACTGAAGCTTTCTTT
CDR3 protein: CASSQDSFVNTEAFF

clone size: once
J gene: TRBJ2-5
D gene: NA
V gene: TRBV24-1
CDR3 DNA: TGTGCCACCGACCTGGCTAGCGATTATCAAGAGACCCAGTACTTC
CDR3 protein: CATDLASDYQETQYF

clone size: NA
J gene: TRBJ2-1
D gene: NA
V gene: TRBV9
CDR3 DNA: TGTGCCAGCAGCATAGAACCGGGATTGACCTACAATGAGCAGTTCTTC
CDR3 protein: CASSIEPGLTYNEQFF

clone size: NA
J gene: TRBJ2-5
D gene: TRBD2
V gene: TRBV19
CDR3 DNA: TGTGCCAGTAGTCCGTGGACTAGCGGGAGGCAGCGGGAGACCCAGTACTTC
CDR3 protein: CASSPWTSGRQRETQYF

clone size: NA
J gene: TRBJ2-7
D gene: TRBD1
V gene: TRBV7-3
CDR3 DNA: TGTGCCAGCAGCCCCCAGGGGGAAGGCTACGAGCAGTACTTC
CDR3 protein: CASSPQGEGYEQYF

clone size: once
J gene: TRBJ2-5
D gene: NA
V gene: TRBV7-9
CDR3 DNA: TGTGCCACCACAGGAAGGGTCGGAGAGACCCAGTACTTC
CDR3 protein: CATTGRVGETQYF

clone size: once
J gene: TRBJ1-2
D gene: NA
V gene: TRBV30
CDR3 DNA: TGTGCCTGGAGTGTGGCGGAGTATGGCTACACCTTC
CDR3 protein: CAWSVAEYGYTF

clone size: NA
J gene: TRBJ1-5
D gene: NA
V gene: TRBV2
CDR3 DNA: TGTGCCAGCAGTGACCAAGAGGGCCCCAATCAGCCCCAGCATTTT
CDR3 protein: CASSDQEGPNQPQHF

clone size: NA
J gene: TRBJ2-2
D gene: NA
V gene: TRBV7-2
CDR3 DNA: TGTGCCAGCAGCTTAAGGGACCCCAACACCGGGGAGCTGTTTTTT
CDR3 protein: CASSLRDPNTGELFF

clone size: NA
J gene: TRBJ1-2
D gene: TRBD1
V gene: TRBV4-1
CDR3 DNA: TGCGCCAGCAGCCAAGATGGAGGCAGGGGGAAAGGATGGCTGGCCAATAACTATGGCTACACCTTC
CDR3 protein: CASSQDGGRGKGWLANNYGYTF

clone size: NA
J gene: TRBJ2-6
D gene: TRBD1
V gene: TRBV7-7
CDR3 DNA: TGTGCTAGCAGCTTAGGGAGGACAGGGAGCTCTGGGGCCAACGTCCTGACTTTC
CDR3 protein: CASSLGRTGSSGANVLTF

clone size: NA
J gene: TRBJ2-5
D gene: TRBD2
V gene: TRBV13
CDR3 DNA: TGTGCCAGCAGCTTAGGACTAGCGGGAGGAAAAGGAGCCCAAGAGACCCAGTACTTC
CDR3 protein: CASSLGLAGGKGAQETQYF

clone size: NA
J gene: TRBJ1-3
D gene: NA
V gene: TRBV2
CDR3 DNA: TGTGCCAGCAGTGATCGGGGGCTGGGAAACACCATATATTTT
CDR3 protein: CASSDRGLGNTIYF

clone size: NA
J gene: TRBJ2-5
D gene: NA
V gene: TRBV28
CDR3 DNA: TGTGCCAGCAGTCTGGGACAAAAGCCTCAAGAGACCCAGTACTTC
CDR3 protein: CASSLGQKPQETQYF

clone size: NA
J gene: TRBJ1-1
D gene: NA
V gene: TRBV3-1/TRBV3-2
CDR3 DNA: TGTGCCAGCAGCCAAGAGAAATTGACAGGTAACACTGAAGCTTTCTTT
CDR3 protein: CASSQEKLTGNTEAFF

clone size: NA
J gene: TRBJ2-1
D gene: NA
V gene: TRBV5-1
CDR3 DNA: TGCGCCAGCAGCCTACCTTTCTCGGGCTCCTACAATGAGCAGTTCTTC
CDR3 protein: CASSLPFSGSYNEQFF

clone size: NA
J gene: TRBJ2-3
D gene: NA
V gene: TRBV11-1
CDR3 DNA: TGTGCCAGCAGCCTCGACAGAGCAGATACGCAGTATTTT
CDR3 protein: CASSLDRADTQYF

clone size: NA
J gene: TRBJ2-3
D gene: NA
V gene: TRBV30
CDR3 DNA: TGTGCCTGGGATGAATCCGGACCAAACCCCACAGATACGCAGTATTTT
CDR3 protein: CAWDESGPNPTDTQYF

clone size: NA
J gene: TRBJ1-6
D gene: NA
V gene: TRBV28
CDR3 DNA: TGTGCCAGCAGTGTACAGCGTTCACCCCTCCACTTT
CDR3 protein: CASSVQRSPLHF

clone size: NA
J gene: TRBJ1-3
D gene: TRBD1
V gene: TRBV19
CDR3 DNA: TGTGCCAGTAGTCTACGTCTGGACAGGGACTCTGGAAACACCATATATTTT
CDR3 protein: CASSLRLDRDSGNTIYF

clone size: NA
J gene: TRBJ1-4
D gene: TRBD1
V gene: TRBV4-2
CDR3 DNA: TGTGCCAGCAGCCAAGATTTGGGACAGGGACGCGAAAAACTGTTTTTT
CDR3 protein: CASSQDLGQGREKLFF

clone size: NA
J gene: TRBJ1-1
D gene: TRBD1
V gene: TRBV18
CDR3 DNA: TGTGCCAGCTCACCCCCGACAGGGATGAACACTGAAGCTTTCTTT
CDR3 protein: CASSPPTGMNTEAFF